This TCR beta chain was recovered during a study of vaccination and CD4 T cells after COVID-19. The CDR3 contains 11 residues. Germline CDR1 is DFQATT and CDR2 is SNEGSKA (reference sequence). The V gene lost 5 bases and the J gene lost 8 bases, with 11 bases spanning the gap. Cultured CD4+ T cell DNA underwent sequencing with the Oncomine TCR Beta short-read assay. MiXCR, applied by TCRdb to the PCR reads, yields one record per CDR3 protein. Of 9,500 to 15,000 distinct CDR3 sequences in the sample, 75% are singletons; the top ten hold 10%. This clonotype turned up a few times. Its antigen is as yet unknown. Treatment indicated: 10-day PBMC culture with coronavirus spike peptide pools or control peptides (ViraFEST assay).

The chain combines TRBV20-1 with TRBJ2-3; unclear D gene. The sequenced sample consisted of CD4+ T cells from blood, cultured in vitro. This receptor was identified in a human donor who had recovered from COVID-19. The CDR3 DNA reads as TGCAGTGCTCTGGCTGGCCTTACGCAGTATTTT. It encodes CSALAGLTQYF.